This paragraph reports one T cell receptor (beta chain). This entry comes from a study of blood T cells in healthy people across ages. Study background: Using template switching, researchers captured about one barcoded beta molecule for each two T cells.

The CDR3 runs to 14 residues. Trimming shortened V by 2 bases and J by 8 bases, and 16 bases separated the two germline ends. Germline-derived CDR1 and CDR2 are SGDLS and YYNGEE. Every sample yielded at least 6 million isolated PBMCs. Then a second PCR, running roughly 7 to 11 cycles, was carried out with a sample-barcoded 5' primer and a J-beta primer mix. One entry per CDR3 protein results from TCRdb running MiXCR on the 5' RACE reads. The sample lists approximately 850,000 distinct CDR3 sequences, 58% occurring once. The receptor comes from a man aged 30 to 39 in good health. The rearrangement links TRBV9 to TRBJ1-2; the D gene is possibly TRBD1 (5 bases). Sequencing was performed on blood. The CDR3 nucleotides read TGTGCCAGCAGCGTGGGCCCAGGGACGGAGGGCTACACCTTC. This codes for CASSVGPGTEGYTF.